The sequence of this T cell receptor beta chain was determined in a study of OX40 agonist ivuxolimab in advanced cancers. Study background: Ivuxolimab is an agonistic anti-OX40 (CD134) antibody, and patients were treated with it. At approximately 80% male, the cohort had a mean age of around 56 years, ranging from roughly 20 to 80.

Enrollment shut out patients with autoimmune disease history or systemic immunosuppression. Libraries were prepared by immunoSEQ multiplex PCR; TCRdb keeps only in-frame clonotypes and omits some of them. The sample carries 6,000 or so clones, approximately 80% recorded once. V was pared by 2 bases and J by 0 bases, with 7 bases between. The CDR3 length is 13 residues. Germline CDR1 and CDR2: GTSNPN and SVGIG (reference sequence). V is TRBV30 and J is TRBJ1-1; D not resolved. This receptor was taken from an adult with an advanced solid tumor such as melanoma, head and neck, liver or kidney cancer. The source was CD4+ or CD8+ T cells sorted from blood, collected in a trial of the OX40 agonist ivuxolimab. The CDR3 here is CAWSLSMNTEAFF. CDR3 in DNA: TGTGCCTGGAGTTTAAGCATGAACACTGAAGCTTTCTTT. The variable domain in full, with the rest retrieved from reference TRBV30 and TRBJ1-1, is SQTIHQWPATLVQPVGSPLSLECTVEGTSNPNLYWYRQAAGRGLQLLFYSVGIGQISSEVPQNLSASRPQDRQFILSSKKLLLSDSGFYLCAWSLSMNTEAFFGQGTRLTVV.